The rows below give T cell receptor beta chains drawn from one sample of a study of OX40 agonist ivuxolimab in advanced cancers. The assay was immunoSEQ multiplex PCR, and TCRdb's table has in-frame clones only and misses some. The sample carries 60,000 to 80,000 clones, over 80% recorded once. The sample was CD4+ or CD8+ T cells sorted from blood, taken in a trial of the OX40 agonist ivuxolimab. All receptors derive from an adult with an advanced solid tumor such as melanoma, head and neck, liver or kidney cancer. CDR3s leave out the opening cysteine and the closing phenylalanine or tryptophan. Each record gives: D gene, J gene, V gene, CDR3 protein. D genes are given only for firm matches.

>TRBD1|TRBJ2-2|TRBV27
ASRPGQGRGGELF
>TRBD2|TRBJ2-1|TRBV28
ASSPSGVYYNEQF
>TRBD2|TRBJ2-2|TRBV7-2
ASSASGRFTGELF
>.|TRBJ1-1|TRBV19
ASSIRSDRGGYTEAF
>.|TRBJ2-1|TRBV27
ASSLYYSPSFGYNEQF
>TRBD1|TRBJ1-1|TRBV11-2
ASSLVPGGNTEAF
>.|TRBJ2-5|TRBV7-8
ASSLALVARLETQY
>TRBD1|TRBJ2-1|TRBV28
ASRPPGQGHEQF
>.|TRBJ1-3|TRBV7-9
ASSFQGARNTIY
>.|TRBJ2-7|TRBV5-1
ASSLGPSAYEQY
>.|TRBJ1-1|TRBV7-6
ASSSQQNTEAF
>.|TRBJ1-1|TRBV5-1
ASSLGGGNTEAF
>TRBD2|TRBJ2-5|TRBV7-9
ASSLVRGLAGGRQETQY
>TRBD2|TRBJ2-1|TRBV7-9
ASSLRALSSGRVQNEQF